This entry features one T cell receptor (beta chain) sequence. Its antigen remains unidentified. This sample stems from a study of cytomegalovirus exposure and HLA in healthy donors. With 8 bases removed from V and 0 bases from J, the gap between germline ends came to 10 bases. CDR1 is MNHEY and CDR2 is SMNVEV in the germline V gene (reference sequence). The CDR3 covers 13 residues. Notes on the study in general: Within an earlier analysis, most TCR beta V segments proved productive either about 90% or about 30% of the time. There were three CMV-associated chains whose specificity for CMV antigens was confirmed in vitro.

The PCR had 60 Vbeta and 13 Jbeta primers. The method was immunoSEQ multiplex PCR; TCRdb's version includes in-frame clones alone and lacks a portion of them. The data show over 130,000 clones, 80% seen once. The clonotype was recovered from a man aged 50 or older in good health and CMV-seronegative. The sequencing sample was made of PBMCs. The rearrangement uses TRBV27 and TRBJ1-2; no reliable D call. The CDR3 is CASGPRANYGYTF. As DNA, the CDR3 is TGTGCCAGCGGGCCCCGTGCTAACTATGGCTACACCTTC.